These 30 T cell receptor beta chains came from one sample sequenced in a study of blood T cell repertoires in COVID-19. Clones were sequenced by immunoSEQ multiplex PCR, and TCRdb holds only the in-frame ones, with some missing. In the table there are over 80,000 clones, about 89% of which are singletons. The specimen was peripheral blood. All receptors come from a man aged 50 to 60 with acute or convalescent COVID-19.

This chain joins TRBV3-1 (or the pseudogene TRBV3-2) and TRBJ1-1; 11 positions match TRBD1. Germline V CDR1 and CDR2: LGHDT, YNNKEL (reference sequence). This CDR3 region has 15 residues. Losses at the gene ends were 4 bases for V and 3 bases for J; bases not matched to a gene: 4. The CDR3, as DNA: TGTGCCAGCAGCCCCGGGACAGGGGGAGACACTGAAGCTTTCTTT. As protein: CASSPGTGGDTEAFF.

The chain combines TRBV5-1 with TRBJ1-2, with D perhaps TRBD1 (5 bases). CDR1 is SGHRS, CDR2 YFSETQ, per germline. The CDR3 has 13 amino acids. V lost 3 bases and J 5 bases, leaving 11 bases between the germline ends. The CDR3 bases are TGCGCCAGCAGCTCCACAGGCCGTTATGGCTACACCTTC. Its translation: CASSSTGRYGYTF.

This clone was counted only a few times. The sample has other DNA sequences that encode this CDR3 too. V is TRBV9 and J is TRBJ2-5, with 9 bases lining up with TRBD2. Looked up from germline, CDR1 is SGDLS and CDR2 is YYNGEE. Germline trimming cut 0 bases from V and 2 bases from J; bases unmatched to any gene: 5. This CDR3 has 16 amino acids. CDR3 in DNA: TGTGCCAGCAGCGTAGGGCTAGCGGGGATACAAGAGACCCAGTACTTC. It is translated as CASSVGLAGIQETQYF.

V gene TRBV4-1 combines with J gene TRBJ2-1; 10 bases align to TRBD1. V shed 3 bases, J shed 10 bases, and the junction held 12 bases outside the gene matches. Germline CDR1 is MGHRA and CDR2 is YSYEKL. This CDR3 spans 16 amino acids. The CDR3 region is CASSHLPGQGIDEQFF. CDR3 nucleotide sequence: TGCGCCAGCAGCCACCTACCGGGACAGGGGATTGACGAGCAGTTCTTC.

The chain employs TRBV7-2 and TRBJ1-3, with TRBD1 as a possible D gene (6 bases). The germline V gene encodes CDR1 SGHTA and CDR2 FQGNSA. Trimming cost V 5 bases and J 4 bases, with 15 bases left between them. The CDR3 has 15 amino acids. Here the CDR3 DNA reads TGTGCCAGCAGCCCTATGGGGGCCTCAGGAAACACCATATATTTT. It codes for CASSPMGASGNTIYF.

This sequence joins TRBV20-1 and TRBJ1-2; no clear D. The CDR3 has 10 residues. CDR1 and CDR2 (germline): DFQATT, SNEGSKA (reference sequence). V dropped 5 bases and J dropped 5 bases, with 6 bases sitting between them. The CDR3 reads CSAFEYGYTF. The DNA for the CDR3 is TGCAGTGCTTTTGAGTATGGCTACACCTTC.

The genes are TRBV18 and TRBJ2-7; 8 nucleotides match TRBD2. CDR3 length equals 12 residues. V was pared by 8 bases and J by 5 bases, with 5 bases of the junction left unmatched. The germline CDR1 and CDR2 sequences are KGHSH and LQKENI. The CDR3 coding sequence is TGTGCCAGCGACCCCGGGGGGGACGAGCAGTACTTC. It specifies CASDPGGDEQYF.

This clone was detected only once. V and J are TRBV18 and TRBJ1-5, with 8 bases aligning to TRBD1. The V gene's germline CDR1 is KGHSH and CDR2 LQKENI. The V and J ends lost 5 bases and 5 bases, in that order; junction bases with no gene match: 2. The CDR3 has 13 amino acids. CDR3 region: CASSGGQDQPQHF. CDR3 nucleotides: TGTGCCAGCTCAGGGGGACAGGATCAGCCCCAGCATTTT.

The chain's CDR3 is CASSTQPGQGAEETQYF. The CDR3, as DNA: TGCGCCAGCAGTACCCAGCCGGGACAGGGGGCTGAGGAGACCCAGTACTTC. This chain connects TRBV5-1 to TRBJ2-5, with TRBD1 matching 12 bases. Germline assignment: CDR1 SGHRS and CDR2 YFSETQ. J gave up 5 bases and V 5 bases, and 13 bases lay outside the gene matches. This CDR3 spans 17 amino acids.

V is TRBV3-1 (or the pseudogene TRBV3-2) and J is TRBJ2-1; 10 nucleotides agree with TRBD2. The CDR3 consists of 14 residues. Germline CDR1 LGHDT, CDR2 YNNKEL (reference sequence). J lost 4 bases, V lost 6 bases, and 3 bases had no gene match. The CDR3 nucleotides read TGTGCCAGCAGGGGGACTAGCGCTTACAATGAGCAGTTCTTC. Its translation is CASRGTSAYNEQFF.

This clone was observed a few times. The chain is built from TRBV10-3 and TRBJ2-7; 9 bases agree with TRBD1. Germline CDR1 ENHRY, CDR2 SYGVKD. The V gene end was trimmed by 6 bases and the J gene end by 0 bases; junction bases not matched to a gene: 18. The CDR3 is 19 amino acids. The CDR3 loop reads CAIRDTGGMASGSSYEQYF. The CDR3 bases are TGTGCCATCAGGGATACAGGGGGCATGGCTAGCGGAAGCTCCTACGAGCAGTACTTC.

V gene TRBV25-1 combines with J gene TRBJ2-7; D perhaps matches TRBD1 (7 bases). The CDR3 consists of 13 residues. The germline V and J ends were trimmed by 7 bases and 5 bases, with 15 bases remaining between them. Germline assignment: CDR1 MGHDK and CDR2 SYGVNS. This CDR3 reads CASTQGGRDEQYF. The CDR3 DNA is TGTGCCAGCACCCAGGGGGGAAGGGACGAGCAGTACTTC.

The chain couples TRBV5-6 to TRBJ2-3; 9 positions match TRBD2. CDR1 and CDR2 (germline): SGHDT, YYEEEE. The CDR3 contains 16 residues. J gave up 5 bases and V 0 bases, and 7 bases lay outside the gene matches. CDR3 nucleotides: TGTGCCAGCAGCTTGGCTGTAGCGGGAGTGGGAGATACGCAGTATTTT. Translating it yields CASSLAVAGVGDTQYF.

DNA for the CDR3: TGTGCCAGCTCACAAGGCAGCAGCGTTGTTGAAGCCCCCCTCCACTTT. Its protein is CASSQGSSVVEAPLHF. The chain couples TRBV18 to TRBJ1-6; no clear D. The V and J ends lost 4 bases and 13 bases respectively, with 23 bases between them. In germline, CDR1 is KGHSH, CDR2 LQKENI. This CDR3 has 16 residues.

This chain links TRBV11-2 with TRBJ2-1; 10 bases are shared with TRBD2. Unmatched junction bases numbered 6, after V lost 3 bases and J lost 7 bases. There are 15 residues in the CDR3. CDR1 is SGHAT, CDR2 FQNNGV, per germline. CDR3 DNA sequence: TGTGCCAGCAGCTTCTCTAGCGGGAGTAGGAATGAGCAGTTCTTC. This translates into CASSFSSGSRNEQFF.

The chain has TRBV5-4 and TRBJ1-2, with D unresolved. Trimming pared 0 bases from V and 2 bases from J, leaving 5 bases between. This CDR3 comprises 13 residues. Germline assignment: CDR1 SGHNT and CDR2 YYREEE (reference sequence). This CDR3 reads CASSLDGNYGYTF. The DNA for the CDR3 is TGTGCCAGCAGCTTGGACGGGAACTATGGCTACACCTTC.

V gene TRBV7-3 combines with J gene TRBJ2-1; 11 bases are shared with TRBD2. The V and J ends lost 5 bases and 3 bases, in that order; junction bases with no gene match: 3. Germline V gene data show CDR1 as SGHTA and CDR2 as FQGTGA. This CDR3 has 15 residues. CDR3 residues: CASSPLAGGYNEQFF. The CDR3 DNA is TGTGCCAGCAGCCCGCTAGCGGGAGGCTACAATGAGCAGTTCTTC.

The CDR3 DNA sequence: TGTGCCAGCAGCCACACGACAGGGGCTAACTACGAGCAGTACTTC. Translated, it gives CASSHTTGANYEQYF. The chain is built from TRBV6-5 and TRBJ2-7; 8 bases are shared with TRBD1. Germline V gene lookup returns CDR1 MNHEY and CDR2 SVGAGI. V was pared by 6 bases and J by 3 bases, with 10 bases of the junction left unmatched. The CDR3 extends over 15 amino acids.

The rearrangement uses TRBV6-6 and TRBJ2-1; 11 bases line up with TRBD2. The germline V gene encodes CDR1 MNHNY and CDR2 SVGAGI (reference sequence). CDR3 length: 16 amino acids. The J segment lost 5 bases and the V segment lost 0 bases, leaving 3 bases of the junction unmatched. CDR3 residues: CASSYSPSGGNNEQFF. The DNA for the CDR3 is TGTGCCAGCAGTTACTCGCCTAGCGGGGGGAACAATGAGCAGTTCTTC.

Within the sample, this clone is medium-sized (0.01 to 0.1%). The chain combines TRBV18 with TRBJ2-7; D gene unclear. V was pared by 0 bases and J by 2 bases, with 8 bases between. Germline assignment: CDR1 KGHSH and CDR2 LQKENI. The CDR3 covers 14 residues. For the CDR3, the DNA is TGTGCCAGCTCACCACCTACGGAGACCTACGAGCAGTACTTC. Translated: CASSPPTETYEQYF.

J is TRBJ2-2 and V is TRBV5-1; D is possibly TRBD2 (5 bases). V lost 3 bases, J lost 0 bases, and 6 bases lay in between. The length of the CDR3 is 14 residues. Per germline, CDR1 SGHRS and CDR2 YFSETQ. In DNA, the CDR3 is TGCGCCAGCAGCTCGGGGACGAACACCGGGGAGCTGTTTTTT. Its protein product is CASSSGTNTGELFF.

The chain recombines TRBV6-5 with TRBJ2-6, with D possibly being TRBD1 (5 bases). The CDR3 has 15 amino acids. V was cut by 6 bases and J by 0 bases, with 9 bases left in between. Germline V gene lookup returns CDR1 MNHEY and CDR2 SVGAGI. The CDR3 DNA is TGTGCCAGCAGACGACAGACCTCTGGGGCCAACGTCCTGACTTTC. Its translation: CASRRQTSGANVLTF.

The chain employs TRBV7-8 and TRBJ2-7; 15 nucleotides align to TRBD2. The germline gives CDR1 SGHVS, CDR2 FQNEAQ. J lost 3 bases, V lost 4 bases, and 10 bases had no gene match. The CDR3 is made up of 18 amino acids. This CDR3 reads CASSSPGLAGGTHYEQYF. CDR3 coding DNA: TGTGCCAGCAGCTCTCCGGGACTAGCGGGAGGCACTCACTACGAGCAGTACTTC.

The chain combines TRBV19 with TRBJ2-1, with 10 bases lining up with TRBD2. This CDR3 comprises 17 residues. Germline loops: CDR1 LNHDA, CDR2 SQIVND (reference sequence). Trimming cost V 5 bases and J 7 bases; bases outside gene matches: 14. CDR3 sequence (DNA): TGTGCCAGTAGTTCAACTCCCGCTAGCGGGAGTAGAAATGAGCAGTTCTTC. Amino acids: CASSSTPASGSRNEQFF.

The chain couples TRBV11-2 to TRBJ1-3; D is ambiguous. Per the germline V gene, CDR1 is SGHAT and CDR2 is FQNNGV. The germline V and J ends were trimmed by 3 bases and 4 bases, with 10 bases remaining between them. The CDR3 length is 14 residues. The CDR3 loop reads CASSFEVTGNTIYF. CDR3 in DNA: TGTGCCAGCAGCTTCGAGGTTACGGGAAACACCATATATTTT.

The chain recombines TRBV5-1 with TRBJ1-6, with 8 nucleotides matching TRBD1. This CDR3 is built from 16 residues. V shed 4 bases, J shed 10 bases, and the junction held 13 bases outside the gene matches. Germline V CDR1 and CDR2: SGHRS, YFSETQ. This CDR3 reads CASSPGQGGGWSPLHF. The CDR3, as DNA: TGCGCCAGCAGCCCAGGACAGGGTGGGGGTTGGTCACCCCTCCACTTT.

The gene calls are TRBV2 and TRBJ1-6, with TRBD1 matching 8 bases. CDR3 length: 15 amino acids. Germline trimming cut 6 bases from V and 8 bases from J; bases unmatched to any gene: 9. Germline V gene lookup returns CDR1 SNHLY and CDR2 FYNNEI. The CDR3 nucleotides are TGTGCCAGCAGACTTAGGACAGGGACATATTCACCCCTCCACTTT. It codes for CASRLRTGTYSPLHF.

V usage is TRBV30 and J usage is TRBJ1-5, with 8 bases lining up with TRBD1. V lost 0 bases, J lost 2 bases, and 12 bases stayed unmatched. From germline, CDR1 is GTSNPN and CDR2 SVGIG (reference sequence). This CDR3 spans 18 amino acids. The CDR3 sequence is CAWSVKGPGGVGNQPQHF. The CDR3 DNA reads as TGTGCCTGGAGTGTCAAAGGGCCAGGGGGCGTTGGCAATCAGCCCCAGCATTTT.

The chain uses TRBV3-1 (or the pseudogene TRBV3-2) and TRBJ1-1, with 7 bases matching TRBD1. There are 15 residues in the CDR3. Germline trimming cut 6 bases from V and 5 bases from J; bases unmatched to any gene: 12. Germline CDR1 is LGHDT and CDR2 is YNNKEL (reference sequence). The CDR3 coding sequence is TGTGCCAGCAGTTTAGACAGGGCGAGAAATACTGAAGCTTTCTTT. Translation gives CASSLDRARNTEAFF.

V gene TRBV7-2 combines with J gene TRBJ2-1; 7 bases fit TRBD2. There are 16 residues in the CDR3. The V segment lost 5 bases and the J segment 2 bases; nucleotides outside the gene matches: 9. CDR1 SGHTA and CDR2 FQGNSA come from the germline V gene. CDR3 coding DNA: TGTGCCAGCAGCGCCCGGGACTACTCCCCCTACAATGAGCAGTTCTTC. Its protein product is CASSARDYSPYNEQFF.